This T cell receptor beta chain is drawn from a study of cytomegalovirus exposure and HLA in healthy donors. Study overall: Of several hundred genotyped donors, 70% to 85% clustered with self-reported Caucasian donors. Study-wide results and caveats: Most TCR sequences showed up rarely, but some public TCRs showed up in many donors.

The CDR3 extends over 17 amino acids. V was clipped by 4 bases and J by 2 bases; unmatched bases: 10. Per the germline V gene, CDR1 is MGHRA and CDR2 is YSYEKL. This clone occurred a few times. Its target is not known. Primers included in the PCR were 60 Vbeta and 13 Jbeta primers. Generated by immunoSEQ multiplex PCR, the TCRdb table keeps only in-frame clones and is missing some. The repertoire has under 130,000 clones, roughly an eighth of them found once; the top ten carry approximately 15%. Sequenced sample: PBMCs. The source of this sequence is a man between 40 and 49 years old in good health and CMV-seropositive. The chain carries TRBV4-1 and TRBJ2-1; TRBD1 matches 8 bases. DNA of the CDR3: TGCGCCAGCAGCCTTTTTCCCCGGGACAGGACCTACAATGAGCAGTTCTTC. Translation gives CASSLFPRDRTYNEQFF.